The sequence of this T cell receptor beta chain was determined in a study of memory CD4+ T cells and cytomegalovirus serostatus. Single viable CD3+CD4+CD8-CD45RO+ cells were sorted as the memory CD4+ T cells. After thawing, CD4+ T cells were positively selected. Study-wide results and caveats: The CMV-associated TCR signature appears largely within the CD4+ memory repertoire. Of 150 to 200 reported CMV TCRbeta sequences, under 70 were found in memory CD4+ repertoires.

Under the authors' procedure: After removing out-of-frame reads, 2,204,828 distinct TCRbeta sequences remained. This table comes from immunoSEQ multiplex PCR, and its TCRdb copy is limited to in-frame clones, with some not included. V and J calls and clone size are as listed in that table; D and trimming were resolved from the DNA. This sample yields 85,000 to 100,000 clones, of which about 80% are seen a single time; 3.6% belongs to the top ten. On this clone: The antigen remains undetermined.

The CDR3 consists of 12 residues. Germline V gene data show CDR1 as SNHLY and CDR2 as FYNNEI. Trimming pared 7 bases from V and 7 bases from J, leaving 10 bases between. V gene TRBV2 combines with J gene TRBJ2-2; a possible D gene is TRBD1 (6 bases). The material sequenced was memory CD4+ T cells from blood. The receptor was derived from an adult in good health and CMV-seropositive. The CDR3, as DNA: TGTGCCAGCAACCAGGGGTTCGGGGAGCTGTTTTTT. This encodes CASNQGFGELFF.